This TCR beta chain was documented in a study of ipilimumab plus nivolumab after autologous stem cell transplantation. Across the study: A median of roughly eight nivolumab and roughly 5 ipilimumab doses were given. The DLBCL group included primary refractory and relapsed cases.

The V end lost 2 bases, the J end lost 7 bases, and 11 bases lay between the germline ends. Looked up from germline, CDR1 is SNHLY and CDR2 is FYNNEI. This CDR3 contains 13 residues. The data were produced by immunoSEQ multiplex PCR, yet TCRdb's version contains in-frame clones alone and is incomplete. The sample lists over 80,000 clones, 75% to 85% occurring once. Ipilimumab, 1 mg/kg, started 14 to 28 days after autologous transplant. The sample consisted of PBMCs, taken in a trial of ipilimumab plus nivolumab as post-transplant consolidation. The chain couples TRBV2 to TRBJ1-2; perhaps TRBD1 as D (6 bases). The clonotype originates from a male donor with diffuse large B-cell lymphoma. The CDR3 coding sequence is TGTGCCAGCAGTGAAAGACAGGCTGTTGGCTACACCTTC. Protein product: CASSERQAVGYTF.